This T cell receptor beta chain is drawn from a study of blood T cell repertoires in COVID-19. In the study overall: From the United States, Italy and Spain came samples of acute and convalescent COVID-19. PBMCs, B-cell-depleted T cells, or T cells provided the cDNA or gDNA that made up the material.

The CDR3 extends over 18 amino acids. Trimming removed 4 bases from V and 4 bases from J, with 24 bases in between. Only in-frame clones appear in the TCRdb table, and some are missing; sequencing was by immunoSEQ multiplex PCR. The data show 100,000 to 150,000 clones, around 79% seen once. The origin of this receptor is a man between 45 and 60 years old with acute or convalescent COVID-19. The chain uses TRBV5-3 and TRBJ1-3, with D perhaps TRBD1 (6 bases). TRBV5-3 is placed among ORFs of uncertain function. Sequenced: peripheral blood. The CDR3 loop reads CARSGVPRTVPWGNTIYF. Written as DNA, the CDR3 is TGTGCCAGAAGCGGGGTCCCCCGGACAGTGCCATGGGGAAACACCATATATTTT.